What follows are 14 T cell receptor beta chains derived from one specimen sequenced in a study of T-cell reconstitution after alpha-beta-depleted transplantation in children. Preparing the TCRbeta library involved the use of unique molecular identifiers. TCRdb reanalysed the PCR reads using MiXCR and keeps one entry per CDR3 protein. The profile covers tens of thousands of distinct CDR3 sequences, with under 6.5% appearing a single time and 30% taken by the ten largest. The sample consisted of PBMCs, mostly from graft donor cells, taken 60 days after TCRalphabeta/CD19-depleted stem cell transplant. The source is a female patient between 2 and 15 years old who had a stem cell transplant for aplastic anemia, so the T cells may come from the graft donor.

This clonotype was found many times. The chain couples TRBV5-1 to TRBJ1-2, with D possibly matching TRBD1 (6 bases). Trimming took 4 bases from V and 2 from J, leaving 12 bases between them. This CDR3 is built from 14 residues. Germline assignment: CDR1 SGHRS and CDR2 YFSETQ. The CDR3 loop reads CASSPRDTNYGYTF. CDR3 in DNA: TGCGCCAGCAGCCCCCGGGACACGAACTATGGCTACACCTTC.

Comment on this clonotype: This could be a read error, since a much larger clone is one nucleotide away. The missing conserved phenylalanine or tryptophan at the end of this CDR3 makes a read error likely. The V gene is TRBV20-1, the J gene TRBJ2-5; D uncertain. The CDR3 is 11 amino acids. Trimming shortened V by 5 bases and J by 7 bases, and 11 bases separated the two germline ends. Germline V gene lookup returns CDR1 DFQATT and CDR2 SNEGSKA (reference sequence). CDR3 sequence reads: CSAGPGGTQYS. The CDR3 DNA follows: TGCAGTGCTGGGCCCGGTGGGACCCAGTACTCC.

This clonotype was seen more than once but under ten times. This sequence joins TRBV5-5 and TRBJ1-2, with 7 bases identical to TRBD1. Germline V CDR1 and CDR2: SGHKS, YYEKEE (reference sequence). The ends lost 4 bases at V and 8 bases at J; junction bases unmatched: 14. This CDR3 region has 15 residues. The CDR3 region has the DNA TGTGCCAGCAGCCTCCTCGTCCAGGGGGAGGACGGCTACACCTTC. Its translation: CASSLLVQGEDGYTF.

This clonotype was found many times. The chain uses TRBV10-3 and TRBJ1-5; a weak D match, TRBD1 (5 bases). Germline assignment: CDR1 ENHRY and CDR2 SYGVKD. The CDR3 runs 13 residues. The V gene lost 10 bases and the J gene lost 7 bases, with 17 bases spanning the gap. CDR3 loop: CATCRGSEQPQHF. CDR3 nucleotides: TGTGCCACCTGCCGGGGGTCCGAACAGCCCCAGCATTTT.

This clonotype was seen ten or more times. This chain connects TRBV7-2 to TRBJ2-7, with TRBD1 as a possible D gene (6 bases). The germline V gene has CDR1 SGHTA and CDR2 FQGNSA. The CDR3 extends over 13 amino acids. Deletions cut 5 bases from V and 3 bases from J, with 11 bases between. The CDR3 region has the DNA TGTGCCAGCAGCCCGGGACATAGCTACGAGCAGTACTTC. This gives the protein CASSPGHSYEQYF. Full variable domain (missing parts from reference TRBV7-2 and TRBJ2-7): GAGVSQSPSNKVTEKGKDVELRCDPISGHTALYWYRQSLGQGLEFLIYFQGNSAPDKSGLPSDRFSAERTGGSVSTLTIQRTQQEDSAVYLCASSPGHSYEQYFGPGTRLTVT.

This sequence joins TRBV27 and TRBJ2-1, with 9 bases identical to TRBD2. Germline assignment: CDR1 MNHEY and CDR2 SMNVEV (reference sequence). After removal of 3 bases from V and 8 bases from J, the junction contained 17 bases not matched to a gene. The CDR3 consists of 18 residues. The CDR3 loop reads CASSLGAAGGLFLHEQFF. The CDR3 region has the DNA TGTGCCAGCAGTTTGGGGGCAGCGGGGGGTCTATTTCTCCATGAGCAGTTCTTC.

This clonotype was seen many times. V usage is TRBV20-1 and J usage is TRBJ2-7, with 7 bases that match TRBD2. The CDR3 is made up of 16 amino acids. With V trimmed by 4 bases and J by 5 bases, 17 bases remained unmatched. Germline lookup yields CDR1 DFQATT and CDR2 SNEGSKA (reference sequence). Written as DNA, the CDR3 is TGCAGTGCTATTGTCTTTGGGCTAGCGGCGTCGGACGAGCAGTACTTC. It codes for CSAIVFGLAASDEQYF.

This clonotype was seen at least ten times. V is TRBV20-1 and J is TRBJ2-5; TRBD2 agrees at 12 bases. The ends lost 5 bases at V and 5 bases at J; junction bases unmatched: 9. This CDR3 contains 15 residues. CDR1 is DFQATT, CDR2 SNEGSKA, per germline (reference sequence). CDR3 sequence: CSAGSLAGGQETQYF. Written as DNA, the CDR3 is TGCAGTGCTGGTTCCCTAGCGGGGGGGCAGGAGACCCAGTACTTC.

The chain links TRBV7-9 to TRBJ1-4; D is unclear. Germline V lookup: CDR1 SEHNR, CDR2 FQNEAQ (reference sequence). The CDR3 spans 11 residues. V was clipped by 5 bases and J by 15 bases, with 13 bases between them. The CDR3, as DNA: TGTGCCAGCAGCCCCCTACCATCAATGTTTTTT. This encodes CASSPLPSMFF.

This clonotype has ten or more counts. The CDR3 nucleotides are TGTGCCAGCGGGCATATAACAACTAATGAAAAACTGTTTTTT. This encodes CASGHITTNEKLFF. This chain uses TRBV7-9 with TRBJ1-4, with D uncertain. Germline V gene lookup returns CDR1 SEHNR and CDR2 FQNEAQ (reference sequence). Trimming removed 8 bases at V and 0 bases at J, with 10 bases between. This CDR3 is built from 14 residues.

V and J are TRBV5-1 and TRBJ2-5; D may be TRBD2 (5 bases). CDR3 length: 17 residues. The ends were cut back, 7 bases at V and 2 bases at J, with 24 bases in the middle. Germline V gene sequence: CDR1 SGHRS, CDR2 YFSETQ. The CDR3 here is CASGSRASPTMQETQYF. CDR3 DNA sequence: TGCGCCAGCGGGAGTCGGGCTAGCCCTACCATGCAAGAGACCCAGTACTTC.

This clonotype was counted many times. The chain employs TRBV12-3 or TRBV12-4 and TRBJ2-7; the match to TRBD2 covers 11 bases. V shed 4 bases and J 2 bases; nucleotides not matched to a gene: 4. CDR3 size: 15 residues. The CDR3 is CASSSRLAGTYEQYF. The CDR3 region has the DNA TGTGCCAGCAGTTCCCGACTAGCGGGGACCTACGAGCAGTACTTC.

The table lists this clonotype with many counts. The chain carries TRBV3-1 and TRBJ2-1, with D uncertain. V lost 3 bases and J 8 bases, leaving 5 bases between the germline ends. This CDR3 has 11 residues. Germline lookup yields CDR1 LGHDT and CDR2 YNNKEL (reference sequence). The CDR3 loop is CASSQYDEQFF. CDR3 nucleotides: TGTGCCAGCAGCCAGTACGATGAGCAGTTCTTC.

This clonotype was counted many times. The CDR3 coding sequence is TGTGCCAGCAGCTTTTTAGGGGAGCATGGCTACACCTTC. Encoded protein: CASSFLGEHGYTF. This chain links TRBV7-2 with TRBJ1-2, with D possibly matching TRBD1 (5 bases). V gave up 3 bases and J gave up 6 bases, with 11 bases separating them. CDR1 and CDR2 (germline): SGHTA, FQGNSA. This CDR3 spans 13 amino acids.